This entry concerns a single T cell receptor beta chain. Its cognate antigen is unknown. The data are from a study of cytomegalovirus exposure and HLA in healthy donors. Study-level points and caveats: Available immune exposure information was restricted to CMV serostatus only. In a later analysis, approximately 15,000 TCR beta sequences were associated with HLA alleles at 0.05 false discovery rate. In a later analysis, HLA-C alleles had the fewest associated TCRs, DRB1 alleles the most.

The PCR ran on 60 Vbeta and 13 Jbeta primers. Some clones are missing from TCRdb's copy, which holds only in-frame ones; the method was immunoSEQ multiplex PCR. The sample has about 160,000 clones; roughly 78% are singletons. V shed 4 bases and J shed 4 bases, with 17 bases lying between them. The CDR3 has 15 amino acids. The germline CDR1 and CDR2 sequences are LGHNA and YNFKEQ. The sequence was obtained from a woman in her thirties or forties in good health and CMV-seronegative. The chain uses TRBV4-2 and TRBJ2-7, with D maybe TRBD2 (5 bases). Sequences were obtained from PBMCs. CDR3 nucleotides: TGTGCCAGCAGCCTCGGGAAGCGTTCCGGGTACGAGCAGTACTTC. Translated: CASSLGKRSGYEQYF.